The clone carrying this T cell receptor (beta chain) was seen repeatedly, ten times or more. Its antigen is not identified. The CDR3 has 11 residues. Trimming removed 0 bases from V and 5 bases from J, with 2 bases in between. Germline values: CDR1 DFQATT, CDR2 SNEGSKA (reference sequence). The record originates from a study of T cells in Graves' hyperthyroidism and ophthalmopathy. The study's findings and limits: Most thyroid clonotypes expanded above 0.001 were also detected in blood.

Researchers amplified the TCR beta CDR3 regions from RNA transcripts. HTBI primers were used for first-round RT-PCR of the TCR CDR3. A single record per CDR3 protein comes from TCRdb applying MiXCR to the multiplex PCR reads. The repertoire holds under 250,000 distinct CDR3 sequences, with roughly 15% as singletons. Those with hyperthyroidism were 18 to 65 years old, newly diagnosed, and ill for under 2 months. Uncontrolled infection, other autoimmune disease, pregnancy or lactation barred patients from enrollment. The study based diagnoses on clinical symptoms, serum thyroxine and TRAb, thyroid ultrasound and orbital computed tomography.

The rearrangement joins TRBV20-1 to TRBJ2-1; D gene uncertain. The source material was blood. The TCR was taken from a man aged 50 to 59 with Graves' hyperthyroidism. The CDR3 region has the DNA TGCAGTGCTAGAGACAACAATGAGCAGTTCTTC. Its translation is CSARDNNEQFF.